This T cell receptor (beta chain) is drawn from a study of blood T cell repertoires in COVID-19. Study context: Collection of acute and convalescent COVID-19 samples took place in the United States, Italy and Spain. PBMCs, B-cell-depleted T cells, or T cells were the source of the cDNA or gDNA that made up the material.

Under the authors' procedure: Reference gene primers were amplified, and this amplification served to estimate nucleated cell counts. The protocol was immunoSEQ multiplex PCR, while the TCRdb copy is restricted to in-frame clones and leaves out a portion. V, J and clone size reflect that table, while D and trimming were determined from the DNA. The repertoire consists of more than 45,000 clones, with about 83% occurring once and the leading ten covering over 15%. The TCR comes from a man in his forties with acute or convalescent COVID-19. Sequenced: peripheral blood.

The CDR3 nucleotides read TGCGCCAGCAGCCGGCTGGACAGGGAGATGGACGAGCAGTACTTC. Residues: CASSRLDREMDEQYF. The rearrangement links TRBV5-1 to TRBJ2-7, with TRBD1 matching over 8 bases. The CDR3 runs to 15 residues. Per germline, CDR1 SGHRS and CDR2 YFSETQ. The ends lost 4 bases at V and 5 bases at J; junction bases unmatched: 11.